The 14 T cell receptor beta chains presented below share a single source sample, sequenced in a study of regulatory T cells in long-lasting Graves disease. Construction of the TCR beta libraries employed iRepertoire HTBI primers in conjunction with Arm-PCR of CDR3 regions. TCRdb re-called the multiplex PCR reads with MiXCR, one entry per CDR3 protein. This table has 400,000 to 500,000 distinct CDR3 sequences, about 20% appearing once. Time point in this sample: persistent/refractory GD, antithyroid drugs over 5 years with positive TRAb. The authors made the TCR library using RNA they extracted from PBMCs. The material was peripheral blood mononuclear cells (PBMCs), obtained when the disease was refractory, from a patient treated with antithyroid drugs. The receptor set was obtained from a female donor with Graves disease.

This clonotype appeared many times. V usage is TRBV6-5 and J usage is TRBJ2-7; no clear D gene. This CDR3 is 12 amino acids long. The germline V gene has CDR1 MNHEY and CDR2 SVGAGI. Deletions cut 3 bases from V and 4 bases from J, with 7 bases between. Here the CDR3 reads CASSYPAYEQYF. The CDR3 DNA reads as TGTGCCAGCAGTTATCCCGCGTACGAGCAGTACTTC.

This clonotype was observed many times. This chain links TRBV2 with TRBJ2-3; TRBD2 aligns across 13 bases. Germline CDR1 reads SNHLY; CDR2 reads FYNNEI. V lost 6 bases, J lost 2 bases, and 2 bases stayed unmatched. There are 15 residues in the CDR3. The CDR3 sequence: CASRGLAGTTDTQYF. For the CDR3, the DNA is TGTGCCAGCAGGGGACTAGCGGGGACCACAGATACGCAGTATTTT.

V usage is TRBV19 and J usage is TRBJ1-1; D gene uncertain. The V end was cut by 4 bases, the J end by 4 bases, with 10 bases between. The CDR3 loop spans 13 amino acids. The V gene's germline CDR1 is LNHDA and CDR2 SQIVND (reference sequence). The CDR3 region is CASSNSVGTEAFF. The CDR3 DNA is TGTGCCAGTAGTAATTCGGTGGGCACTGAAGCTTTCTTT.

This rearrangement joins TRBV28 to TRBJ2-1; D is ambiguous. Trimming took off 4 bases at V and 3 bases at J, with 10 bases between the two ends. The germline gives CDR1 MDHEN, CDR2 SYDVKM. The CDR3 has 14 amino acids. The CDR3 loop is CASSSIGFYNEQFF. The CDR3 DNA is TGTGCCAGCAGTTCCATAGGTTTCTACAATGAGCAGTTCTTC.

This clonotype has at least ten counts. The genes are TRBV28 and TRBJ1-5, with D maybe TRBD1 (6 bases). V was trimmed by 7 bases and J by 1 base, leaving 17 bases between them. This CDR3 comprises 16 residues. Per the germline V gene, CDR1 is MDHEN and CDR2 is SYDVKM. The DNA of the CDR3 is TGTGCCAGCACCCGTAGGGGGGAGGGAAGCAATCAGCCCCAGCATTTT. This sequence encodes CASTRRGEGSNQPQHF.

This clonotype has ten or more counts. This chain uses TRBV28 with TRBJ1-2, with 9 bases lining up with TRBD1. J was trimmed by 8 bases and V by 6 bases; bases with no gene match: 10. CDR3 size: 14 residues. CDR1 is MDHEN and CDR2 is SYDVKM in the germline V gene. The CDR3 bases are TGTGCCAGCAGGGATATTGGACAGGGGTACGGCTACACCTTC. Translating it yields CASRDIGQGYGYTF.

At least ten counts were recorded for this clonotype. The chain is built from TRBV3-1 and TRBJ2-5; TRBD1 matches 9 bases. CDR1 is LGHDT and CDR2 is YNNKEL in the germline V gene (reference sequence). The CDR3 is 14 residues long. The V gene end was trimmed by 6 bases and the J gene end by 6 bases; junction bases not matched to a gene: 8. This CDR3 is CASSQNRGRKTQYF. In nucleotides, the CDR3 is TGTGCCAGCAGTCAGAACAGGGGGCGGAAGACCCAGTACTTC.

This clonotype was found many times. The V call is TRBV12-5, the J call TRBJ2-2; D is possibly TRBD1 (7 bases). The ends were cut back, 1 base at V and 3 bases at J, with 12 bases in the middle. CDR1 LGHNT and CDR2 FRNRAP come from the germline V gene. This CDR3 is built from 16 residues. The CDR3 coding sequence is TGTGCTAGTGGTTTGGCCCAGGGGGAGGACACCGGGGAGCTGTTTTTT. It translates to CASGLAQGEDTGELFF. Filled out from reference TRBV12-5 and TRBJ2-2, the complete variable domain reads DARVTQTPRHKVTEMGQEVTMRCQPILGHNTVFWYRQTMMQGLELLAYFRNRAPLDDSGMPKDRFSAEMPDATLATLKIQPSEPRDSAVYFCASGLAQGEDTGELFFGEGSRLTVL.

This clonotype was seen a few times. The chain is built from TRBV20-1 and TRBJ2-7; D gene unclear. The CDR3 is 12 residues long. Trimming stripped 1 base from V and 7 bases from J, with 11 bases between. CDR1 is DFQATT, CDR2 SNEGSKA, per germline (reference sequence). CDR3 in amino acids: CSARGGSMEQYF. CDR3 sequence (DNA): TGCAGTGCTAGAGGTGGGTCGATGGAGCAGTACTTC.

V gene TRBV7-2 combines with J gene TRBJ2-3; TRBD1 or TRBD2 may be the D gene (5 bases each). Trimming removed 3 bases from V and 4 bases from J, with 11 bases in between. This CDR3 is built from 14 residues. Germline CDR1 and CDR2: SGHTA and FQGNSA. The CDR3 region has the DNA TGTGCCAGCAGCTTCCGGGACGGGGCAGATACGCAGTATTTT. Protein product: CASSFRDGADTQYF.

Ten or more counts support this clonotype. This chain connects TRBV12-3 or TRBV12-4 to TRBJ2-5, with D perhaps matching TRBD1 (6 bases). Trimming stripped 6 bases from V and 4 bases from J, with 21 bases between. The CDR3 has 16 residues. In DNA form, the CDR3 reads TGTGCCAGCAGCCGAGGGGCAGGGCAGGGGATAGAGACCCAGTACTTC. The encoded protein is CASSRGAGQGIETQYF.

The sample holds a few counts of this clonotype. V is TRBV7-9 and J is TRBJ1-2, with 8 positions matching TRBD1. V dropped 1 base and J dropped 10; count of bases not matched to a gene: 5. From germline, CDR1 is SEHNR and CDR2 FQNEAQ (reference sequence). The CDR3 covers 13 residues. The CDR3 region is CASSLEGTGFYTF. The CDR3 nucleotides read TGTGCCAGCAGCTTAGAGGGGACAGGTTTCTACACCTTC.

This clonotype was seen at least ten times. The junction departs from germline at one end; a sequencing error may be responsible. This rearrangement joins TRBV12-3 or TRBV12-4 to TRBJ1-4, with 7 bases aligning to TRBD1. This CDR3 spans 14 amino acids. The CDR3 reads CASSLGTANEKLFF. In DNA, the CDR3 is TGTGCCAGCAGCTTAGGGACAGCAAATGAAAAACTGTTTTTT.

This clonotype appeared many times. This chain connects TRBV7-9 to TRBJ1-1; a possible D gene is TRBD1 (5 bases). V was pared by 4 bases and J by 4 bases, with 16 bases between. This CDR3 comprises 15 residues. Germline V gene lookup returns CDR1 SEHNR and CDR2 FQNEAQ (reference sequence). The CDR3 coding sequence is TGTGCCAGCAGCTCCCAGGGTGATTCACGCACTGAAGCTTTCTTT. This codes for CASSSQGDSRTEAFF. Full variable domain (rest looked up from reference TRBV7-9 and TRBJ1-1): DTGVSQNPRHKITKRGQNVTFRCDPISEHNRLYWYRQTLGQGPEFLTYFQNEAQLEKSRLLSDRFSAERPKGSFSTLEIQRTEQGDSAMYLCASSSQGDSRTEAFFGQGTRLTVV.